Each of the 29 T cell receptor beta chains below was sequenced from the same sample in a study of shared clonotypes between healthy human individuals. This table comes from immunoSEQ multiplex PCR, and its TCRdb copy is limited to in-frame clones, with some not included. The sample records 1.5 million to 2.5 million clones, approximately 94% being singletons. CD45RO-negative, CCR7-positively selected cells formed the naive CD8 fraction, excluding terminally differentiated effector memory CD45RA+ cells. Sample: naive CD8+ T cells sorted from blood. The receptors come from a man younger than 35 in good health.

The chain couples TRBV19 to TRBJ2-5; 7 nucleotides align to TRBD1. V gave up 1 base and J gave up 2 bases; unmatched junction bases: 1. There are 14 residues in the CDR3. Looked up from germline, CDR1 is LNHDA and CDR2 is SQIVND (reference sequence). The CDR3 bases are TGTGCCAGTAGTATAGTCAGGGGGCAAGAGACCCAGTACTTC. The encoded protein is CASSIVRGQETQYF.

The chain carries TRBV5-1 and TRBJ2-7, with D maybe TRBD2 (6 bases). The CDR3 has 15 residues. V lost 0 bases, J lost 1 base, and 11 bases lay in between. Germline CDR1 SGHRS, CDR2 YFSETQ. CDR3 protein: CASSLASSVSYEQYF. CDR3 in DNA: TGCGCCAGCAGCTTGGCCTCTAGCGTATCCTACGAGCAGTACTTC.

The V call is TRBV7-9, the J call TRBJ1-1; D is perhaps TRBD1 (5 bases). CDR1 SEHNR and CDR2 FQNEAQ come from the germline V gene (reference sequence). V was trimmed by 1 base and J by 4 bases, leaving 13 bases between them. The CDR3 contains 15 residues. The CDR3 nucleotides are TGTGCCAGCAGCTTAGGAAGGGGAGTGAGCACTGAAGCTTTCTTT. This gives the protein CASSLGRGVSTEAFF. Full variable domain (missing parts from reference TRBV7-9 and TRBJ1-1): DTGVSQNPRHKITKRGQNVTFRCDPISEHNRLYWYRQTLGQGPEFLTYFQNEAQLEKSRLLSDRFSAERPKGSFSTLEIQRTEQGDSAMYLCASSLGRGVSTEAFFGQGTRLTVV.

The chain links TRBV7-9 to TRBJ1-1; no firm D call. Germline-derived CDR1 and CDR2 are SEHNR and FQNEAQ (reference sequence). Between the trimmed V and J ends, which lost 3 bases and 11 bases, there was a span of 10 bases. The CDR3 is made up of 11 amino acids. CDR3 coding DNA: TGTGCCAGCAGCTTGGGGTTGGGGGCTTTCTTT. It codes for CASSLGLGAFF.

The chain carries TRBV5-1 and TRBJ1-2; D unresolved. Germline V gene lookup returns CDR1 SGHRS and CDR2 YFSETQ. CDR3 length: 15 amino acids. Trimming stripped 4 bases from V and 2 bases from J, with 15 bases between. The DNA for the CDR3 is TGCGCCAGCAGCCTTGTTGTCACAGACAACTATGGCTACACCTTC. Amino acid sequence: CASSLVVTDNYGYTF. Variable domain in full (rest from reference TRBV5-1 and TRBJ1-2): KAGVTQTPRYLIKTRGQQVTLSCSPISGHRSVSWYQQTPGQGLQFLFEYFSETQRNKGNFPGRFSGRQFSNSRSEMNVSTLELGDSALYLCASSLVVTDNYGYTFGSGTRLTVV.

J is TRBJ2-1 and V is TRBV5-6; D ambiguous. Looked up from germline, CDR1 is SGHDT and CDR2 is YYEEEE. V lost 3 bases and J 9 bases, leaving 10 bases between the germline ends. The CDR3 has 12 residues. The CDR3 spells CASSWVRSEQFF. As DNA, the CDR3 is TGTGCCAGCAGCTGGGTGAGGAGTGAGCAGTTCTTC.

J is TRBJ1-5 and V is TRBV6-1; D call uncertain. This CDR3 has 14 amino acids. Trimming shortened V by 2 bases and J by 4 bases, and 9 bases separated the two germline ends. In germline, CDR1 is MNHNS, CDR2 SASEGT. The CDR3 region has the DNA TGTGCCAGCAGTGAATCGTCAGATAATCAGCCCCAGCATTTT. Translating it yields CASSESSDNQPQHF.

This clone was recorded once. The chain carries TRBV15 and TRBJ2-7, with D maybe TRBD1 (6 bases). V lost 0 bases, J lost 3 bases, and 15 bases lay in between. The CDR3 has 16 residues. Germline CDR1 LNHNV, CDR2 YYDKDF (reference sequence). The chain's CDR3 is CATSREAGVSRYEQYF. The DNA of the CDR3 is TGTGCCACCAGCAGAGAGGCAGGGGTCAGCCGCTACGAGCAGTACTTC.

The V and J genes are TRBV7-9 and TRBJ2-5, with 8 bases matching TRBD2. J gave up 1 base and V 2 bases, and 6 bases lay outside the gene matches. The V gene's germline CDR1 is SEHNR and CDR2 FQNEAQ (reference sequence). The CDR3 totals 16 residues. The CDR3 reads CASSLSSGSAQETQYF. The CDR3 bases are TGTGCCAGCAGCTTATCAAGCGGGAGTGCCCAAGAGACCCAGTACTTC.

The chain employs TRBV27 and TRBJ1-2; D is unresolved. Trimming cost V 4 bases and J 3 bases, with 9 bases left between them. From germline, CDR1 is MNHEY and CDR2 SMNVEV (reference sequence). The CDR3 consists of 13 residues. In DNA form, the CDR3 reads TGTGCCAGCAGTTCACTCGCCGACTATGGCTACACCTTC. Residues: CASSSLADYGYTF.

As concerns this clone: Other DNA sequences of this sample code for an identical CDR3. CDR3 region: CASGQGSSYEQYF. The CDR3 DNA is TGTGCCAGTGGACAGGGGAGCTCCTACGAGCAGTACTTC. This chain connects TRBV19 to TRBJ2-7, with 9 nucleotides matching TRBD1. The CDR3 consists of 13 residues. Germline V gene sequence: CDR1 LNHDA, CDR2 SQIVND (reference sequence). V was clipped by 8 bases and J by 0 bases; unmatched bases: 2.

This clone was counted a single time. The chain recombines TRBV7-9 with TRBJ2-7; TRBD1 matches at 7 bases. Germline CDR1 reads SEHNR; CDR2 reads FQNEAQ (reference sequence). The CDR3 sequence is 14 residues long. V was pared by 1 base and J by 5 bases, with 5 bases of the junction left unmatched. DNA for the CDR3: TGTGCCAGCAGCTTAGGGGGACAGCTCCACGAGCAGTACTTC. This encodes CASSLGGQLHEQYF.

Note on this clone: At the DNA level, this CDR3 is encoded by other sequences in the same sample as well. The genes are TRBV7-6 and TRBJ2-7, with D perhaps TRBD1 (6 bases). Trimming shortened V by 5 bases and J by 4 bases, and 12 bases separated the two germline ends. The CDR3 is 13 amino acids. Germline V gene sequence: CDR1 SGHVS, CDR2 FNYEAQ. The CDR3 nucleotides are TGTGCCAGCAGCCCGGGCCAGGGGTACGAGCAGTACTTC. Its protein is CASSPGQGYEQYF. The full variable domain, completed using reference TRBV7-6 and TRBJ2-7, is GAGVSQSPRYKVTKRGQDVALRCDPISGHVSLYWYRQALGQGPEFLTYFNYEAQQDKSGLPNDRFSAERPEGSISTLTIQRTEQRDSAMYRCASSPGQGYEQYFGPGTRLTVT.

This clone showed up just once. This sequence joins TRBV27 and TRBJ2-2; tentatively, D is TRBD1 or TRBD2 (5 bases each). The CDR3 consists of 14 residues. Germline V CDR1 and CDR2: MNHEY, SMNVEV (reference sequence). V lost 1 base and J 3 bases, leaving 6 bases between the germline ends. The CDR3 DNA follows: TGTGCCAGCAGTTTATTGGGACACACCGGGGAGCTGTTTTTT. Translation: CASSLLGHTGELFF.

This chain links TRBV4-3 with TRBJ2-7, with 7 bases lining up with TRBD2. This CDR3 has 16 amino acids. With V trimmed by 0 bases and J by 5 bases, 10 bases remained unmatched. Germline V gene sequence: CDR1 LGHNA, CDR2 YSLEER. The CDR3 loop is CASSQDPAGVLDEQYF. The CDR3 bases are TGCGCCAGCAGCCAAGATCCCGCGGGAGTATTAGACGAGCAGTACTTC.

The chain uses TRBV6-1 and TRBJ2-7, with 8 bases fitting TRBD1. V lost 0 bases to trimming and J lost 2 bases; unmatched junction nucleotides: 9. CDR3 size: 17 residues. Germline V CDR1 and CDR2: MNHNS, SASEGT. The CDR3 DNA follows: TGTGCCAGCAGTGAAGCGCCCCCGGGACAGGTCACCTACGAGCAGTACTTC. It encodes CASSEAPPGQVTYEQYF.

CDR3 nucleotides: TGTGCCTGGAGTGTACTTTTCGACGGGGAGCTGTTTTTT. As protein: CAWSVLFDGELFF. The chain is built from TRBV30 and TRBJ2-2, with no clear D. CDR1 GTSNPN and CDR2 SVGIG come from the germline V gene (reference sequence). CDR3 size: 13 residues. V was trimmed by 0 bases and J by 7 bases, leaving 9 bases between them.

The chain carries TRBV27 and TRBJ2-1; D not resolved. The CDR3 is 16 amino acids. Germline V gene lookup returns CDR1 MNHEY and CDR2 SMNVEV (reference sequence). V lost 0 bases and J 0 bases, leaving 9 bases between the germline ends. CDR3 amino acids: CASSLSRPSSYNEQFF. The CDR3 DNA sequence: TGTGCCAGCAGTTTATCGCGCCCGAGCTCCTACAATGAGCAGTTCTTC.

This clone has more than one count but fewer than ten. CDR3: CASSLVYSLNSSGNTIYF. For the CDR3, the DNA is TGTGCCAGCAGCTTAGTTTACAGCCTGAATAGCTCTGGAAACACCATATATTTT. The chain recombines TRBV7-9 with TRBJ1-3; D is unclear. The length of the CDR3 is 18 residues. Per germline, CDR1 SEHNR and CDR2 FQNEAQ (reference sequence). V gave up 1 base and J gave up 0 bases, with 16 bases separating them.

CDR3 loop: CASTIGTSTYEQYF. The CDR3, as DNA: TGTGCCAGCACCATCGGGACTAGTACGTACGAGCAGTACTTC. The V call is TRBV5-6, the J call TRBJ2-7, with 8 bases fitting TRBD2. The V gene end was trimmed by 6 bases and the J gene end by 4 bases; junction bases not matched to a gene: 9. Germline values: CDR1 SGHDT, CDR2 YYEEEE. CDR3 length: 14 amino acids.

This clone was found a few times. This chain links TRBV9 with TRBJ1-1; D possibly corresponds to TRBD1 (6 bases). The length of the CDR3 is 16 residues. Between the trimmed V and J ends, which lost 0 bases and 1 base, there was a span of 13 bases. The germline V gene has CDR1 SGDLS and CDR2 YYNGEE. The CDR3 sequence is CASSVASPGENTEAFF. DNA for the CDR3: TGTGCCAGCAGCGTAGCTTCCCCAGGGGAGAACACTGAAGCTTTCTTT.

This clone was observed a handful of times. Within the sample, other DNA sequences also encode this same CDR3. The V and J genes are TRBV4-3 and TRBJ2-7; 11 bases are a match to TRBD2. The CDR3 sequence is 14 residues long. CDR1 is LGHNA and CDR2 is YSLEER in the germline V gene. After removal of 4 bases from V and 3 bases from J, the junction contained 2 bases not matched to a gene. CDR3 amino acids: CASSPGTSGYEQYF. The CDR3 region has the DNA TGCGCCAGCAGCCCCGGGACTAGCGGCTACGAGCAGTACTTC.

The chain recombines TRBV5-5 with TRBJ1-2, with 9 bases fitting TRBD1. V shed 4 bases and J 4 bases; nucleotides not matched to a gene: 14. Germline assignment: CDR1 SGHKS and CDR2 YYEKEE (reference sequence). The CDR3 loop spans 17 amino acids. The CDR3 nucleotides read TGTGCCAGCAGCGGAGGGGACAGGGTCTCCTTATCCTATGGCTACACCTTC. It encodes CASSGGDRVSLSYGYTF. The full variable domain, rest sourced from reference TRBV5-5 and TRBJ1-2, is DAGVTQSPTHLIKTRGQQVTLRCSPISGHKSVSWYQQVLGQGPQFIFQYYEKEERGRGNFPDRFSARQFPNYSSELNVNALLLGDSALYLCASSGGDRVSLSYGYTFGSGTRLTVV.

The chain is built from TRBV15 and TRBJ2-1, with 12 bases aligning to TRBD2. The V segment lost 5 bases and the J segment 10 bases; nucleotides outside the gene matches: 9. Germline CDR1 and CDR2: LNHNV and YYDKDF (reference sequence). CDR3 length: 15 residues. CDR3 nucleotides: TGTGCCACCAGCGACGGGACTAGCGGGCGCCGGGAGCAGTTCTTC. Amino acid sequence: CATSDGTSGRREQFF. The entire variable domain, with the rest obtained from reference TRBV15 and TRBJ2-1, is as follows: DAMVIQNPRYQVTQFGKPVTLSCSQTLNHNVMYWYQQKSSQAPKLLFHYYDKDFNNEADTPDNFQSRRPNTSFCFLDIRSPGLGDTAMYLCATSDGTSGRREQFFGPGTRLTVL.

V and J are TRBV11-3 and TRBJ2-6; D is perhaps TRBD2 (6 bases). The CDR3 runs 17 residues. V was cut by 5 bases and J by 0 bases, with 14 bases left in between. CDR1 SGHNT and CDR2 YENEEA come from the germline V gene. The CDR3 spells CASSPVGGSSGANVLTF. CDR3 sequence (DNA): TGTGCCAGCAGCCCCGTGGGGGGTAGCTCTGGGGCCAACGTCCTGACTTTC.

This clone has just one count. The gene calls are TRBV2 and TRBJ1-4, with D possibly being TRBD1 (5 bases). The CDR3 has 16 amino acids. Germline loops: CDR1 SNHLY, CDR2 FYNNEI. Deletions cut 4 bases from V and 4 bases from J, with 16 bases between. DNA of the CDR3: TGTGCCAGCAGTGCCCGAGATGGGGGGGGTAATGAAAAACTGTTTTTT. Amino acid sequence: CASSARDGGGNEKLFF.

The CDR3 sequence is CASSYRLAGAFYEQYF. CDR3 bases: TGTGCCAGCAGCTACCGACTAGCGGGGGCTTTCTACGAGCAGTACTTC. The rearrangement uses TRBV7-2 and TRBJ2-7; 12 positions agree with TRBD2. CDR1 is SGHTA and CDR2 is FQGNSA in the germline V gene. The CDR3 runs 16 residues. V was pared by 4 bases and J by 3 bases, with 7 bases of the junction left unmatched.

The gene calls are TRBV25-1 and TRBJ1-1; D unclear. Germline CDR1 and CDR2: MGHDK and SYGVNS. CDR3 length: 14 residues. With 2 bases removed from V and 3 bases from J, the gap between germline ends came to 10 bases. Written as DNA, the CDR3 is TGTGCCAGCAGTGAAGAGGGCGCTTACACTGAAGCTTTCTTT. Its protein is CASSEEGAYTEAFF.

The chain employs TRBV9 and TRBJ1-1; D not certain. The CDR3 has 14 amino acids. The V and J ends lost 4 bases and 4 bases respectively, with 14 bases between them. Germline CDR1 is SGDLS and CDR2 is YYNGEE. This chain's CDR3 is CASSPSSAGTEAFF. CDR3 DNA: TGTGCCAGCAGCCCCTCGTCTGCGGGCACTGAAGCTTTCTTT. The variable domain in full, with the rest retrieved from reference TRBV9 and TRBJ1-1, is DSGVTQTPKHLITATGQRVTLRCSPRSGDLSVYWYQQSLDQGLQFLIQYYNGEERAKGNILERFSAQQFPDLHSELNLSSLELGDSALYFCASSPSSAGTEAFFGQGTRLTVV.